This T cell receptor (beta chain) stems from a study of T cells in localized non-small cell lung cancer. The assay was immunoSEQ multiplex PCR, and TCRdb's table has in-frame clones only and misses some. Among 60,000 to 75,000 clones listed, roughly 76% were seen once. A remark on this clone: Its antigen is unknown.

Points from the study as a whole: A median approximately 61 of the top 100 tumor clones appeared in adjacent lung. It was uninvolved adjacent lung that showed the highest T cell clonality, exceeding tumor.

The ends lost 3 bases at V and 3 bases at J; junction bases unmatched: 2. The CDR3 length is 16 residues. Germline V CDR1 and CDR2: LGHNA, YNFKEQ. Sample: PBMCs, taken before any cancer treatment. This clonotype was sampled from a man aged 35-75 years with stage II lung adenocarcinoma. The chain uses TRBV4-2 and TRBJ2-1; 13 positions match TRBD2. The CDR3 region is CASSQGLAGRYNEQFF. DNA of the CDR3: TGTGCCAGCAGCCAGGGACTAGCGGGACGCTACAATGAGCAGTTCTTC.